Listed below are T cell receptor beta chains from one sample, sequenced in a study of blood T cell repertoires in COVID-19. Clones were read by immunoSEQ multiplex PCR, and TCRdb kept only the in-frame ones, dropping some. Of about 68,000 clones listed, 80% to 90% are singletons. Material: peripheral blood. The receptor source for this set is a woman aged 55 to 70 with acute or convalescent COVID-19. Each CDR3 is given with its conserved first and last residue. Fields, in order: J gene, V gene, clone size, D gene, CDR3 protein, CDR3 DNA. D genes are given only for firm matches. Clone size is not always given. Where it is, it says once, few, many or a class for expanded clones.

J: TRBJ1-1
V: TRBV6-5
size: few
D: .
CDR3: CASSYGGVNTEAFF
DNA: TGTGCCAGCAGTTACGGGGGGGTGAACACTGAAGCTTTCTTT

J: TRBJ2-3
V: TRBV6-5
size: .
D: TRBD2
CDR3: CASNSGGGLGTQYF
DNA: TGTGCCAGCAATAGCGGGGGGGGCCTCGGGACGCAGTATTTT

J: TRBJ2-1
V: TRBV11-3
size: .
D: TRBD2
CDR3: CASSFSGTSGGATGNEQFF
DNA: TGTGCCAGCAGCTTCTCCGGGACTAGCGGGGGGGCCACTGGCAATGAGCAGTTCTTC

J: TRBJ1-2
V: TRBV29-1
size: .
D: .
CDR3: CSVGGHSTTNYGYTF
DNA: TGCAGCGTTGGGGGGCACAGCACCACAAACTATGGCTACACCTTC

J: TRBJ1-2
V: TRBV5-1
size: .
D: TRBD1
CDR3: CASSPGQGPSFDGYTF
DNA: TGCGCCAGCAGCCCGGGACAGGGGCCGTCCTTCGATGGCTACACCTTC

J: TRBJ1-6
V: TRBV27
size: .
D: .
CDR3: CASSYWGQGGSPLHF
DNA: TGTGCCAGCAGTTACTGGGGGCAGGGCGGTTCACCCCTCCACTTT

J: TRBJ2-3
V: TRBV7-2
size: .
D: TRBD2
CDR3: CASSLDSGGAGGDTQYF
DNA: TGTGCCAGCAGCTTAGATAGCGGGGGGGCCGGTGGAGATACGCAGTATTTT

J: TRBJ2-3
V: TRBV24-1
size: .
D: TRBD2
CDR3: CATSDLGSGGGVSQYF
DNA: TGTGCCACCAGTGATTTAGGTTCCGGCGGGGGAGTCTCGCAGTATTTT

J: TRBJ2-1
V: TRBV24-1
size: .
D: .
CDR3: CATMRSGEQFF
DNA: TGTGCCACAATGCGTAGCGGCGAGCAGTTCTTC

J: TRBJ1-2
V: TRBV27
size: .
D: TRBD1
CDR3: CASRAGQGALSYGYTF
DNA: TGTGCCAGCAGGGCGGGACAGGGGGCATTGAGCTATGGCTACACCTTC

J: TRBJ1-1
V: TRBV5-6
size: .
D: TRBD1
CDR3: CASSSTGERTEAFF
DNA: TGTGCCAGCAGTTCGACAGGGGAAAGGACTGAAGCTTTCTTT

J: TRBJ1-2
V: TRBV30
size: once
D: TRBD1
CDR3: CAWDPYRGFGYTF
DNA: TGTGCCTGGGACCCCTACAGGGGGTTTGGCTACACCTTC

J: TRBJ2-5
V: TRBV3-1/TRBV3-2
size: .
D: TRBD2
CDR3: CASSLGHAGANQETQYF
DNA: TGTGCCAGCAGCCTAGGTCATGCGGGAGCAAACCAAGAGACCCAGTACTTC

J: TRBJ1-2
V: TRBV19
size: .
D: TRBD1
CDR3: CASSTPLGGIGYGYTF
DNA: TGTGCCAGTAGTACCCCGCTAGGGGGCATTGGCTATGGCTACACCTTC

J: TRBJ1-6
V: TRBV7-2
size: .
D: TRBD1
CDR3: CASSLDGQVYNSPLHF
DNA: TGTGCCAGCAGCCTTGATGGACAGGTCTATAATTCACCCCTCCACTTT

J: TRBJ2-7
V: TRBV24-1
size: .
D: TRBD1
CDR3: CATSPGQRSYEQYF
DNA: TGTGCCACCAGTCCGGGACAGCGATCCTACGAGCAGTACTTC

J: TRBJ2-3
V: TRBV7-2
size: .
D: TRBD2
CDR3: CASSLVGTSGATDTQYF
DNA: TGTGCCAGCAGCTTAGTAGGGACTAGCGGGGCCACAGATACGCAGTATTTT

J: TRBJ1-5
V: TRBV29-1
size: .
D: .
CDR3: CSVEAGVNQPQHF
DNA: TGCAGCGTTGAAGCAGGGGTGAATCAGCCCCAGCATTTT

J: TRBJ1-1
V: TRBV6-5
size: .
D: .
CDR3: CASRVGVNEAFF
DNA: TGTGCCAGCAGGGTTGGAGTTAATGAAGCTTTCTTT

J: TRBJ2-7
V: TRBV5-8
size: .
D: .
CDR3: CASSSAYEQYF
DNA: TGTGCCAGCAGCTCTGCCTACGAGCAGTACTTC

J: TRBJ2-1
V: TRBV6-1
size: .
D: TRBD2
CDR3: CASSDLGLAENNEQFF
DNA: TGTGCCAGCAGTGATCTTGGACTAGCGGAAAACAATGAGCAGTTCTTC

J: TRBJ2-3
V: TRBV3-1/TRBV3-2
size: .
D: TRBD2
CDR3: CASTPGGRGTQYF
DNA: TGTGCCAGCACCCCGGGGGGAAGAGGTACGCAGTATTTT

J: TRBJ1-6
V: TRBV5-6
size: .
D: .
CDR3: CASSHEENYNSPLHF
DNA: TGTGCCAGCAGTCACGAGGAAAACTATAATTCACCCCTCCACTTT

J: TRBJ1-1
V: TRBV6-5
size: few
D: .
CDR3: CASRGRSTEAFF
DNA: TGTGCCAGCAGAGGCAGGTCTACTGAAGCTTTCTTT

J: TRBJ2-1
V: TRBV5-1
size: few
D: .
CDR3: CASSLAGTGSNEQFF
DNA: TGCGCCAGCAGCTTGGCCGGCACAGGGTCCAATGAGCAGTTCTTC

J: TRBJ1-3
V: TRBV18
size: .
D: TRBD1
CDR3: CASSPPGGASGNTIYF
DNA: TGTGCCAGCTCACCTCCAGGGGGCGCGTCCGGAAACACCATATATTTT

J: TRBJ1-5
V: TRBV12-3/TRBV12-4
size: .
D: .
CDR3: CASRGDGNQPQHF
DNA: TGTGCCAGCAGGGGAGATGGAAATCAGCCCCAGCATTTT

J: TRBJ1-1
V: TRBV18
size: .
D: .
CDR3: CASSPGTRVEGTEAFF
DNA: TGTGCCAGCTCACCGGGGACTCGCGTCGAGGGCACTGAAGCTTTCTTT

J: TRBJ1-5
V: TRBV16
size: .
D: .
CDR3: CASSREGAGYQPQHF
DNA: TGTGCCAGCAGCCGCGAAGGGGCCGGGTATCAGCCCCAGCATTTT

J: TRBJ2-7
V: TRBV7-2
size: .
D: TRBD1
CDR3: CASSSGTGPYEQYF
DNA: TGTGCCAGCAGCTCCGGGACAGGCCCCTACGAGCAGTACTTC

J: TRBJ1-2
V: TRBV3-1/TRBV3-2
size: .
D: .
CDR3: CASSQDGAGNYGYTF
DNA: TGTGCCAGCAGCCAAGATGGGGCAGGGAATTATGGCTACACCTTC

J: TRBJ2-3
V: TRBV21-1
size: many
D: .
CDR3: CASSRWTGVSTDTQYF
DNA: TGTGCCAGCAGCAGATGGACAGGGGTCAGCACAGATACGCAGTATTTT

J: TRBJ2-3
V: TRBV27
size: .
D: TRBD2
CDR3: CASSEGLAGVIRTDTQYF
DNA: TGTGCCAGCAGTGAGGGACTAGCGGGAGTCATTCGCACAGATACGCAGTATTTT

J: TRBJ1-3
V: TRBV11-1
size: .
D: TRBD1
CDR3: CASSPTQGNGNTIYF
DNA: TGTGCCAGCAGCCCGACACAGGGGAATGGAAACACCATATATTTT

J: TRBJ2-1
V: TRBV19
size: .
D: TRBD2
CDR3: CATSFFGGSYNEQFF
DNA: TGTGCCACATCTTTTTTCGGGGGGTCCTACAATGAGCAGTTCTTC

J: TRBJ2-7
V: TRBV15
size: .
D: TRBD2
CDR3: CATSRDAIPGLAVVGEQYF
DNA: TGTGCCACCAGCAGAGATGCAATCCCTGGCCTAGCGGTTGTGGGAGAGCAGTACTTC

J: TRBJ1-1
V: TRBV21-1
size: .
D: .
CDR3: CASRITTGSKNTEAFF
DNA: TGTGCCAGCAGAATAACCACAGGGAGCAAGAACACTGAAGCTTTCTTT

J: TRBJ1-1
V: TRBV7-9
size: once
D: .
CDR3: CASSPGQYNTEAFF
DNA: TGTGCCAGCAGCCCCGGACAGTACAACACTGAAGCTTTCTTT

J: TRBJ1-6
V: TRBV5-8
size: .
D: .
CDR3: CASSWPYSPLHF
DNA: TGTGCCAGCAGCTGGCCCTATTCACCCCTCCACTTT

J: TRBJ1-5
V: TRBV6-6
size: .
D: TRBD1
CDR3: CASSYGTGFQPQHF
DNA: TGTGCCAGCAGTTACGGGACAGGGTTTCAGCCCCAGCATTTT

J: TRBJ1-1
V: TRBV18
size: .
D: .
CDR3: CASSPPQAGEAFF
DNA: TGTGCCAGCTCACCACCGCAGGCAGGGGAAGCTTTCTTT

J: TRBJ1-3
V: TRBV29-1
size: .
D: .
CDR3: CSVDTGNSGNTIYF
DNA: TGCAGCGTGGATACCGGGAACTCTGGAAACACCATATATTTT

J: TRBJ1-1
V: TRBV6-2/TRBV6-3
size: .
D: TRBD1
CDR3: CASSDLQGGSMNTEAFF
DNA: TGTGCCAGCAGCGATCTTCAGGGGGGATCGATGAACACTGAAGCTTTCTTT

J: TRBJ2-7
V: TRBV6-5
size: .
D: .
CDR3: CASSQKAGIEQYF
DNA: TGTGCCAGCAGTCAAAAAGCAGGAATCGAGCAGTACTTC

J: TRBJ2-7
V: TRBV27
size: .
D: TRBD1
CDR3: CAPQTGTGDTYEQYF
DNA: TGTGCCCCGCAGACCGGGACAGGCGATACCTACGAGCAGTACTTC

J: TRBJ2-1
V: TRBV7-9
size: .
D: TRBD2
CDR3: CASTKSGTSRDEQFF
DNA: TGTGCCAGCACCAAAAGCGGGACTAGTCGCGATGAGCAGTTCTTC

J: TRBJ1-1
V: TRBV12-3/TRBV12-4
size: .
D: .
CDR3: CASSFLSEAFF
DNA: TGTGCCAGCAGTTTTTTATCTGAAGCTTTCTTT

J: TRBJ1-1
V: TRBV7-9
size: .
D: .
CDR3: CASSLNEQGTTEAFF
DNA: TGTGCCAGCAGCTTAAATGAGCAGGGGACGACTGAAGCTTTCTTT

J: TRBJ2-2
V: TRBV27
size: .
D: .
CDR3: CASRTGGRTGELFF
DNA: TGTGCCAGTCGGACGGGGGGCAGGACCGGGGAGCTGTTTTTT

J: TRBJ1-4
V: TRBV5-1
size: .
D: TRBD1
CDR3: CASSLIRGTGVEKLFF
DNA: TGCGCCAGCAGCTTGATTAGAGGGACAGGCGTTGAAAAACTGTTTTTT

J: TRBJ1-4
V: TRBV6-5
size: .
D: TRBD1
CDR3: CASLGTVNEKLFF
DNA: TGTGCCAGCCTAGGGACAGTGAATGAAAAACTGTTTTTT